This is a list of T cell receptor beta chains from one sample in a study of cytomegalovirus exposure and HLA in healthy donors. Measured with immunoSEQ multiplex PCR; TCRdb has only the in-frame clones, and not every one. This table holds approximately 140,000 clones, 70% to 80% found once. The sequenced sample consisted of PBMCs. The receptors were gathered from a man between 40 and 49 years old in good health and CMV-seropositive. The conserved cysteine and the conserved F or W are not part of the CDR3 here. Size tells how often a clone was seen (once, few, many) or the class of an expanded clone, and some rows leave it out.

v_call	clone_size	j_call	cdr3_aa
TRBV7-8	.	TRBJ2-3	ASSIPGGDTQY
TRBV28	.	TRBJ2-7	ASSLIPFLASGSFNEQY
TRBV5-1	.	TRBJ1-6	ASSLGTEAAPLH
TRBV29-1	.	TRBJ1-1	SVVVSEAF
TRBV10-3	.	TRBJ2-7	AISSGPVGEQY
TRBV27	.	TRBJ2-3	ASSRQGSDTQY
TRBV28	.	TRBJ1-1	ASSPGQSFEAF
TRBV5-4	.	TRBJ2-5	ASSPGTSPLPQY
TRBV10-3	.	TRBJ1-2	AISLRDTEGYGYT
TRBV29-1	once	TRBJ1-4	SARRGANEKLF
TRBV7-2	.	TRBJ1-3	ASSLVGPGQGNTIY
TRBV5-4	.	TRBJ2-7	ASSVGLAGGSYEQY
TRBV18	.	TRBJ2-7	ASSPPQSYEQY
TRBV4-3	.	TRBJ2-3	ASSQTSFTDTQY
TRBV29-1	.	TRBJ2-6	SVDEGGSGANVLT
TRBV7-3	.	TRBJ2-7	ASSLNAGSHEQY
TRBV27	.	TRBJ1-2	ASARQTLTGYGYT
TRBV4-3	.	TRBJ1-5	ASSQDQLSNQPQH
TRBV7-9	once	TRBJ2-7	ASSQDWGGGSYEQY
TRBV2	.	TRBJ1-2	ASSSAERIHGYT
TRBV20-1	.	.	SAKTRSEQY
TRBV4-3	.	TRBJ2-2	ASSQDLPGQDNTGELF
TRBV5-4	.	TRBJ2-5	ASSLTSGRQETQY
TRBV5-6	.	TRBJ2-1	ASIGLGGSEEQF
TRBV7-8	.	TRBJ2-1	ATSLSRDNEQF
TRBV7-2	.	TRBJ2-7	ASSSLAGGSEQY
TRBV18	.	TRBJ1-3	ASSPSGDGNTIY
TRBV7-9	once	TRBJ2-2	ASSLGSSRNTGELF
TRBV27	.	TRBJ2-6	ASKAQGLIRSGANVLT
TRBV5-6	.	TRBJ1-3	ASSWGQPGSGNTIY
TRBV2	once	TRBJ2-1	ASSADNEQF
TRBV5-1	.	TRBJ2-5	ASSLQGQQETQY
TRBV28	once	TRBJ1-2	ASRLGANYGYT
TRBV4-2	.	TRBJ2-3	ASSPHVRQDTQY
TRBV19	.	TRBJ1-3	ASSLTDTSGNTIY
TRBV14	.	TRBJ2-7	ASSQVLTVPWEQY
TRBV7-2	.	TRBJ2-7	ASSLPLGLSYEQY
TRBV20-1	.	TRBJ2-7	SADRGREQY
TRBV5-1	.	TRBJ2-7	ASSSGLTSSSYEQY
TRBV19	once	TRBJ1-1	ASSQRQGEAF
TRBV10-3	.	.	AISERQGAYEQY
TRBV29-1	once	TRBJ2-7	SACESSYEQY
TRBV5-6	once	TRBJ2-1	ASSLGTTNEQF
TRBV6-4	.	TRBJ2-3	ASSDGREISTDTQY
TRBV6-5	.	TRBJ1-1	ASSYSGGRREAF
TRBV7-9	.	TRBJ1-1	ATRDRGLVRREAF
TRBV19	.	TRBJ1-3	ASSPRGGSGNTIY
TRBV18	few	TRBJ1-1	ASSPLWTGGENTEAF
TRBV5-1	.	TRBJ2-5	AGRDREETQY
TRBV5-1	.	TRBJ2-5	ASSTLDGEETQY
TRBV21-1	.	TRBJ2-7	ASSKGTSGYEQY
TRBV5-4	.	TRBJ2-2	ASRWDRRTGELF
TRBV29-1	.	TRBJ2-1	SARLAGSYNEQF
TRBV5-5	few	TRBJ2-7	ASSTRTGLAYEQY